Shown below are 19 T cell receptor beta chains from a single sample sequenced in a study of neurological immune-mediated disorders. TCRdb passed the 5' RACE reads through MiXCR, listing each CDR3 protein once. The repertoire includes 30,000 to 35,000 distinct CDR3 sequences, about 4% of them detected once, and 25% sits in the top ten. The specimen sequenced was CD4+ T cells from blood. The receptors stem from a woman aged 35 to 49 in good health.

This clonotype was observed at least ten times. The CDR3 sequence: CASSRDNWDEQFF. CDR3 DNA sequence: TGTGCCAGCAGCCGGGACAATTGGGATGAGCAGTTCTTC. This rearrangement joins TRBV12-3 or TRBV12-4 to TRBJ2-1; D perhaps matches TRBD1 (6 bases). Trimming removed 6 bases from V and 8 bases from J, with 14 bases in between. This CDR3 spans 13 amino acids.

This clonotype was seen ten or more times. For the CDR3, the DNA is TGTGCCAGCAGCAGGAGGGAGGGGATCGCCAATCAGCCCCAGCATTTT. This translates into CASSRREGIANQPQHF. The V call is TRBV5-6, the J call TRBJ1-5; a weak D match, TRBD1 (5 bases). Trimming left V 4 bases short and J 3 bases short, with 17 bases between. The CDR3 has 16 residues. Germline CDR1 SGHDT, CDR2 YYEEEE.

This clonotype has ten or more counts. The gene calls are TRBV20-1 and TRBJ2-3; D is uncertain. V lost 1 base and J lost 6, with 5 bases in between. Germline assignment: CDR1 DFQATT and CDR2 SNEGSKA (reference sequence). This CDR3 is 11 amino acids long. The CDR3 DNA reads as TGCAGTGCTAGAGTGATGGATACGCAGTATTTT. It is translated as CSARVMDTQYF.

This clonotype was detected many times. V usage is TRBV2 and J usage is TRBJ2-7, with D maybe TRBD1 (5 bases). This CDR3 spans 14 amino acids. Germline-derived CDR1 and CDR2 are SNHLY and FYNNEI. V gave up 4 bases and J gave up 0 bases, with 10 bases separating them. This CDR3 reads CASSVDTSSYEQYF. The CDR3 DNA sequence: TGTGCCAGCAGTGTGGACACCAGCTCCTACGAGCAGTACTTC.

This clonotype was counted ten times or more. The V call is TRBV6-6, the J call TRBJ2-7; 9 nucleotides line up with TRBD2. Germline lookup yields CDR1 MNHNY and CDR2 SVGAGI (reference sequence). This CDR3 region has 15 residues. V lost 6 bases, J lost 1 base, and 7 bases stayed unmatched. This CDR3 is CASSPAGGFSYEQYF. For the CDR3, the DNA is TGTGCCAGCAGCCCAGCGGGAGGCTTTTCCTACGAGCAGTACTTC.

On this clonotype itself: A much larger clone differs from this one at a single base, so this may be a read error. This sequence joins TRBV3-1 and TRBJ2-1; D is perhaps TRBD1 or TRBD2 (6 bases each). Germline V gives CDR1 LGHDT, CDR2 YNNKEL (reference sequence). This CDR3 has 14 amino acids. CDR3 in DNA: TGTGTCAGCTCCTCAAGGGGGGAGGCGAATGAGCAGTTCTTC. As protein: CVSSSRGEANEQFF.

This clonotype was observed many times. The chain is built from TRBV9 and TRBJ2-4, with 12 bases fitting TRBD1. This CDR3 is built from 18 residues. V dropped 5 bases and J dropped 0; count of bases not matched to a gene: 9. CDR1 is SGDLS, CDR2 YYNGEE, per germline. CDR3 residues: CASSAGTGGYLAKNIQYF. As DNA, the CDR3 is TGTGCCAGCAGTGCCGGGACAGGGGGCTACCTAGCCAAAAACATTCAGTACTTC.

At least ten counts were recorded for this clonotype. CDR3 in amino acids: CAIRDTSGRAVDEQFF. CDR3 nucleotide sequence: TGTGCCATCAGGGACACTAGCGGGAGGGCCGTAGATGAGCAGTTCTTC. This chain connects TRBV10-3 to TRBJ2-1; 13 nucleotides match TRBD2. The CDR3 totals 16 residues. Losses at the gene ends were 6 bases for V and 8 bases for J; bases not matched to a gene: 10. The germline CDR1 and CDR2 sequences are ENHRY and SYGVKD.

The table lists this clonotype with many counts. The chain couples TRBV20-1 to TRBJ2-7; the match to TRBD1 covers 10 bases. CDR1 DFQATT and CDR2 SNEGSKA come from the germline V gene (reference sequence). The J segment lost 2 bases and the V segment lost 1 base, leaving 5 bases of the junction unmatched. The CDR3 is made up of 15 amino acids. CDR3 in DNA: TGCAGTGCTAGAGGCCCGGGACAGGGGCCCTACGAGCAGTACTTC. It specifies CSARGPGQGPYEQYF.

This clonotype was seen repeatedly, ten times or more. This sequence joins TRBV10-1 and TRBJ2-3, with 10 bases lining up with TRBD2. Germline V gene lookup returns CDR1 WNHNN and CDR2 SYGVQD (reference sequence). Germline trimming cut 4 bases from V and 5 bases from J; bases unmatched to any gene: 3. The length of the CDR3 is 14 residues. CDR3 nucleotides: TGCGCCAGCAGTGCTAGCGGGGGAATAGATACGCAGTATTTT. Translated, it gives CASSASGGIDTQYF.

This clonotype was counted at least ten times. The rearrangement joins TRBV20-1 to TRBJ2-7; TRBD2 might be the D (5 bases). The CDR3 consists of 15 residues. Trimming removed 0 bases from V and 6 bases from J, with 18 bases in between. The germline V gene has CDR1 DFQATT and CDR2 SNEGSKA (reference sequence). As DNA, the CDR3 is TGCAGTGCTAGAGATCCCGCGGGTCGTACTGGCGAGCAGTACTTC. Translating gives CSARDPAGRTGEQYF.

In its sample, this clonotype was seen many times. V is TRBV5-1 and J is TRBJ1-3; 7 nucleotides line up with TRBD1. Germline V gene sequence: CDR1 SGHRS, CDR2 YFSETQ. This CDR3 has 16 residues. Trimming removed 3 bases from V and 1 base from J; junction bases left unmatched: 7. CDR3 loop: CASSWTGPVSGNTIYF. The DNA for the CDR3 is TGCGCCAGCAGCTGGACAGGCCCCGTGTCTGGAAACACCATATATTTT.

This clonotype came up many times. The chain couples TRBV28 to TRBJ1-2; weak D call: TRBD1 (5 bases). Between the trimmed V and J ends, which lost 4 bases and 4 bases, there was a span of 13 bases. The CDR3 is made up of 14 amino acids. Germline CDR1 reads MDHEN; CDR2 reads SYDVKM. CDR3 sequence reads: CASSSLKDTYGYTF. In DNA form, the CDR3 reads TGTGCCAGCAGTTCTCTTAAGGACACCTATGGCTACACCTTC.

This clonotype appeared many times. The chain couples TRBV20-1 to TRBJ2-7; possibly TRBD1 for D (5 bases). Germline lookup yields CDR1 DFQATT and CDR2 SNEGSKA (reference sequence). V was clipped by 0 bases and J by 3 bases, with 15 bases between them. This CDR3 region has 15 residues. This CDR3 reads CSARDQGIWFYEQYF. The CDR3 DNA is TGCAGTGCTAGAGATCAGGGTATTTGGTTCTACGAGCAGTACTTC.

This clonotype has ten or more counts. The chain links TRBV6-2 or TRBV6-3 to TRBJ2-5, with D possibly being TRBD2 (5 bases). The germline gives CDR1 MNHEY, CDR2 SVGEGT. V gave up 5 bases and J gave up 5 bases, with 24 bases separating them. This CDR3 contains 17 residues. CDR3 sequence reads: CASSDPHLPGKQETQYF. CDR3 coding DNA: TGTGCCAGCAGTGACCCGCATCTACCGGGAAAGCAGGAGACCCAGTACTTC.

This clonotype was observed at least ten times. The chain recombines TRBV21-1 with TRBJ2-7; the table gives TRBD2 as D, unverified against the DNA. TRBV21-1 has pseudogene status. This CDR3 is 15 amino acids long. Here the CDR3 reads CASSKDMDYFYEQYF. CDR3 nucleotide sequence: TGTGCCAGCAGCAAAGATATGGACTATTTCTACGAGCAGTACTTC.

This clonotype has a count of ten or more. The genes are TRBV7-2 and TRBJ2-1; D ambiguous. This CDR3 region has 15 residues. With 1 base removed from V and 0 bases from J, the gap between germline ends came to 7 bases. Germline assignment: CDR1 SGHTA and CDR2 FQGNSA. CDR3 in DNA: TGTGCCAGCAGCTTAGGTGTGGGCTCCTACAATGAGCAGTTCTTC. This encodes CASSLGVGSYNEQFF.

This clonotype was counted many times. V and J are TRBV7-9 and TRBJ2-5; TRBD2 agrees at 7 bases. The CDR3 has 14 amino acids. CDR1 is SEHNR and CDR2 is FQNEAQ in the germline V gene (reference sequence). The trim removed 5 bases at V and 5 bases at J, leaving 8 bases unmatched. The CDR3 bases are TGTGCCAGCAGCCCCAGACTAGCTGAGGAGACCCAGTACTTC. Its translation is CASSPRLAEETQYF.

There are many counts of this clonotype. The V call is TRBV10-1, the J call TRBJ2-1, with a possible D match to TRBD2 (6 bases). CDR3 size: 14 residues. Germline V gene sequence: CDR1 WNHNN, CDR2 SYGVQD (reference sequence). V lost 3 bases to trimming and J lost 1 base, with 7 bases between them. The chain's CDR3 is CASSDRGSYNEQFF. CDR3 nucleotide sequence: TGCGCCAGCAGTGACCGGGGGTCCTACAATGAGCAGTTCTTC.